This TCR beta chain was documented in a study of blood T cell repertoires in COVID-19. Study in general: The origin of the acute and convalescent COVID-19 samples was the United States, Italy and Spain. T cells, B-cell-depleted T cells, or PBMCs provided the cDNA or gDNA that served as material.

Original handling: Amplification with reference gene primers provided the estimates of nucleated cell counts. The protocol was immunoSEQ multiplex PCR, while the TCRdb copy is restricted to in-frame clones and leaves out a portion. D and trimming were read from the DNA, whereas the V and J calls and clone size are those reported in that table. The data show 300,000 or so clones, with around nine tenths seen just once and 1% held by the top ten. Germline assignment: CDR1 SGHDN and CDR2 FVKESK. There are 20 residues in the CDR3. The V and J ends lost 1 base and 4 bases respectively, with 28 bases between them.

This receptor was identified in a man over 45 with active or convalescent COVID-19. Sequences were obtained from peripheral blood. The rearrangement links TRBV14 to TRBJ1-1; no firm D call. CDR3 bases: TGTGCCAGCAGCCAAGGAGGGTTTGATGGGCCTGACACGCGGACCACTGAAGCTTTCTTT. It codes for CASSQGGFDGPDTRTTEAFF.